This TCR beta chain was documented in a study of molecular identifiers for immune sequencing clone quantification. Across the whole study: Replicates partitioned RNA from about 20,000 or 100,000 naive CD8 cells into five parts, sequencing four.

The use of previously described methods and listed TCR primers produced the bulk TCR libraries. TCRdb analysed the PCR reads with MiXCR anew, one entry per CDR3 protein. The sample has about 640,000 distinct CDR3 sequences, less than 20% seen once; the top ten hold roughly 0.85%. Per germline, CDR1 SEHNR and CDR2 FQNEAQ (reference sequence). There are 14 residues in the CDR3. Trimming removed 4 bases from V and 0 bases from J, with 7 bases in between. Sorting isolated naive CD8 T cells as CD8+CD4-CCR7+CD45RA+ events. This clonotype showed up many times. The sequence was collected from a human donor in good health. Some libraries in this study had Jurkat cell RNA spiked in. Sequenced sample: naive CD8+ T cells from blood, with Jurkat cell RNA spiked in. Documented subset: FACS-sorted CD8+CD4-CCR7+CD45RA+ naive T cells. The chain links TRBV7-9 to TRBJ1-3; D is possibly TRBD1 (6 bases). The CDR3 nucleotides are TGTGCCAGCAGCTGGACAGCCTCTGGAAACACCATATATTTT. Its translation is CASSWTASGNTIYF.